A selection of T cell receptor beta chains follows, all from one sample in a study of T cell responses to AZD1222 COVID-19 vaccine. The repertoire was sequenced with immunoSEQ multiplex PCR; TCRdb's copy has only in-frame clones and lacks some. The sample has more than 95,000 clones; about 90% are singletons. Here the sequenced sample was peripheral blood, taken on day 0 of MenACWY control vaccination. These TCRs come from an adult in good health. Both conserved end residues are part of each CDR3. A D gene is named only where the DNA matches it firmly. For some rows the clone size is stated as once, few or many, or as a class when expanded; others skip it.

>TRBV7-9|-|TRBJ2-1|TRBD2
TGTGCCAGCAGCGCCGGACTAGCGGAGCAGTTCTTC
CASSAGLAEQFF
>TRBV29-1|-|TRBJ1-1|-
TGCAGCGTTGAAGGGATTTTTGGCAGGGTGAACACTGAAGCTTTCTTT
CSVEGIFGRVNTEAFF
>TRBV28|-|TRBJ1-6|-
TGTGCCAGCAGTCCCATAGACAGGTCCTATTCACCCCTCCACTTT
CASSPIDRSYSPLHF
>TRBV28|once|TRBJ1-6|-
TGTGCCAGCAGTTCACAAGCCTCAGGGTATAATTCACCCCTCCACTTT
CASSSQASGYNSPLHF
>TRBV7-3|once|TRBJ2-3|-
TGTGCCAGCAGCCGGACAGAAACTAGCACAGATACGCAGTATTTT
CASSRTETSTDTQYF
>TRBV2|-|TRBJ2-1|TRBD2
TGTGCCAGCAGTACTAGCGGGAGGGAGAGTGAGCAGTTCTTC
CASSTSGRESEQFF
>TRBV3-1/TRBV3-2|once|TRBJ2-3|TRBD2
TGTGCCAGCAGCCAACGACTAGCGGGGGGACGGTGGGTTACAGATACGCAGTATTTT
CASSQRLAGGRWVTDTQYF
>TRBV6-5|-|TRBJ1-6|-
TGTGCCAGCAGTTCAACGGGACGGAGAGATAATTCACCCCTCCACTTT
CASSSTGRRDNSPLHF
>TRBV2|few|TRBJ1-2|-
TGTGCCAGCAGTGAATCAGCGGTTAGCTATGGCTACACCTTC
CASSESAVSYGYTF
>TRBV19|-|TRBJ1-1|-
TGTGCCAGTAGTATAGGTAACGGGAACACTGAAGCTTTCTTT
CASSIGNGNTEAFF
>TRBV11-2|-|TRBJ1-3|-
TGTGCCAGCGGAACGATACCTCAGGGTTCATGGGGAAACACCATATATTTT
CASGTIPQGSWGNTIYF
>TRBV18|-|TRBJ2-2|-
TGTGCCAGCTCACGGTCCATGAACACCGGGGAGCTGTTTTTT
CASSRSMNTGELFF
>TRBV25-1|-|TRBJ2-5|TRBD2
TGTGCCAGCAGTGATTTACTAGCGGGAGGGCCGGAGACCCAGTACTTC
CASSDLLAGGPETQYF
>TRBV6-5|-|TRBJ2-3|-
TGTGCCAGCAGAACTCCCACCGATACGCAGTATTTT
CASRTPTDTQYF
>TRBV20-1|-|TRBJ2-2|-
TGCAGTGCTAGTCACAGGGTCACCGGGGAGCTGTTTTTT
CSASHRVTGELFF
>TRBV4-2|-|TRBJ2-1|TRBD2
TGTGCCAGCAGCCAAGATGGGACTAGCTCCTACAATGAGCAGTTCTTC
CASSQDGTSSYNEQFF
>TRBV6-5|-|TRBJ1-5|-
TGTGCCAGCAGCCTGAACTGGGACGTCAATCAGCCCCAGCATTTT
CASSLNWDVNQPQHF
>TRBV11-2|once|TRBJ1-1|-
TGTGCCAGCAGCGCCGCCTATCCGGGGGCCACTGAAGCTTTCTTT
CASSAAYPGATEAFF
>TRBV7-2|-|TRBJ1-2|-
TGTGCCAGCAGCTTTCAAGTTAACTATGGCTACACCTTC
CASSFQVNYGYTF
>TRBV27|-|TRBJ2-1|-
TGTGCCAGCAGAGCTCGAGGGGGGTGGAATGAGCAGTTCTTC
CASRARGGWNEQFF
>TRBV14|-|TRBJ2-1|TRBD2
TGTGCCAGCAGCGGCCGGACTAGCGGGAGACCTTTGAGCTCCTACAATGAGCAGTTCTTC
CASSGRTSGRPLSSYNEQFF
>TRBV3-1/TRBV3-2|-|TRBJ2-7|-
TGTGCCAGCAGCCAAGATTGGGGTAAGCAGTACTTC
CASSQDWGKQYF
>TRBV7-9|-|TRBJ1-4|-
TGTGCCAGCAGCCCCGCGTCCTATGAAAAACTGTTTTTT
CASSPASYEKLFF
>TRBV29-1|once|TRBJ2-7|TRBD1
TGCAGCGCCCGGACAGGGACCGAGCAGTACTTC
CSARTGTEQYF
>TRBV28|-|TRBJ1-1|-
TGTGCCACCACTGGGGGCACCATGAACACTGAAGCTTTCTTT
CATTGGTMNTEAFF
>TRBV7-9|-|TRBJ2-3|-
TGTGCCTGGGGGGGTCAGACAGGGTTAGCAGATACGCAGTATTTT
CAWGGQTGLADTQYF
>TRBV3-1/TRBV3-2|-|TRBJ2-7|-
TGTGCCAGCAGCCAAGAACACATAGACAGGCTAGCTTCCTACGAGCAGTACTTC
CASSQEHIDRLASYEQYF
>TRBV7-2|-|TRBJ1-4|TRBD1
TGTGCCAGCAGCTGGGACAGGGCTGAAAAACTGTTTTTT
CASSWDRAEKLFF
>TRBV24-1|-|TRBJ1-6|-
TGTGCCACGCAGGAGAGCTCCTATAATTCACCCCTCCACTTT
CATQESSYNSPLHF
>TRBV19|-|TRBJ2-5|-
TGTGCCAGTAGAAACCAGCGCGGACAAGAGACCCAGTACTTC
CASRNQRGQETQYF
>TRBV11-2|-|TRBJ1-2|-
TGTGCCAGCACGGGCTCGGGGGGTTCCTATGGCTACACCTTC
CASTGSGGSYGYTF
>TRBV24-1|-|TRBJ2-1|-
TGTGCCACCAGTGATTTGACGGCCAGCTCCTACAATGAGCAGTTCTTC
CATSDLTASSYNEQFF
>TRBV18|-|TRBJ2-1|TRBD2
TGTGCCAGCTCACCATTTGCGACTAGCGGGTCAACTAGGGGATACAATGAGCAGTTCTTC
CASSPFATSGSTRGYNEQFF
>TRBV4-1|-|TRBJ2-7|TRBD2
TGCGCCAGCAGCCAAGGACTAGCGGGAAGAGGTGGCTACGAGCAGTACTTC
CASSQGLAGRGGYEQYF
>TRBV4-3|-|TRBJ2-2|-
TGCGCCAGCAGCCAAGCGGTGGGCCAGGACTCCCACACCGGGGAGCTGTTTTTT
CASSQAVGQDSHTGELFF
>TRBV19|-|TRBJ1-5|-
TGTGCCAGTAGTTTATTGAGGGGCCTGCCCCAGCATTTT
CASSLLRGLPQHF
>TRBV28|-|TRBJ2-2|-
TGTGCCAGCAGGCGGGCGGGCGGGGAGCTGTTTTTT
CASRRAGGELFF
>TRBV11-1|-|TRBJ2-3|-
TGTGCCAGCAGCTTTGGGCAAAGCACAGATACGCAGTATTTT
CASSFGQSTDTQYF
>TRBV4-2|-|TRBJ2-5|-
TGTGCCAGCAGCCAAGATCGAATGGGGGAGACCCAGTACTTC
CASSQDRMGETQYF
>TRBV11-2|once|TRBJ1-1|-
TGTGCCAGCAGCGAGGGGGTATGGGGGACTGAAGCTTTCTTT
CASSEGVWGTEAFF
>TRBV9|once|TRBJ2-5|-
TGTGCCAGCAGCCCCCCCGGACAGCCTCAAGAGACCCAGTACTTC
CASSPPGQPQETQYF
>TRBV2|once|TRBJ1-6|-
TGTGCCAGCCGCCTCGGGTCCTCCCCTTCACCCCTCCACTTT
CASRLGSSPSPLHF
>TRBV24-1|-|TRBJ2-1|-
TGTGCCACCAGCCTAGGGGTAGTCCAAAATGAGCAGTTCTTC
CATSLGVVQNEQFF
>TRBV3-1/TRBV3-2|-|TRBJ1-3|TRBD1
TGTGCCAGCAGCCAGTCCGTAGGGACAGGGGGCCTTCAGAACACCATATATTTT
CASSQSVGTGGLQNTIYF